This T cell receptor (beta chain) was identified during a study of molecular identifiers for immune sequencing clone quantification. MiXCR, run by TCRdb on the PCR reads, gives a single entry per CDR3 protein. This table has hundreds of thousands of distinct CDR3 sequences, about 25% appearing once. There are many counts of this clonotype. CDR1 and CDR2 (germline): MDHEN, SYDVKM. Between the trimmed V and J ends, which lost 3 bases and 8 bases, there was a span of 11 bases. The CDR3 consists of 12 residues. The chain links TRBV28 to TRBJ2-7; no definite D call. The clonotype was recovered from a human donor in good health. Some libraries in this study had Jurkat cell RNA spiked in. Input material: naive CD8+ T cells from blood, with Jurkat cell RNA spiked in. Indicated subset: FACS-sorted CD8+CD4-CCR7+CD45RA+ naive T cells. As DNA, the CDR3 is TGTGCCAGCAGTTTGGGCGAAGAGAAGCAGTACTTC. As protein: CASSLGEEKQYF.